The 5 T cell receptor beta chains given below trace back to one sample, sequenced in a study of blood T cell repertoires in COVID-19 (dated by TCRdb to between 2020 and 2021). Library creation used the immunoSEQ multiplex PCR assay. TCRdb took over this immuneACCESS table, retaining in-frame rearrangements with V and J assigned. Such tables are incomplete; in checked studies, under half of the missing clones stem from an unresolved V gene, and the remainder is unexplained. The sample includes approximately 120,000 clones, with approximately 85% observed a single time. 17% of the sample is taken by the ten largest. Sequencing used peripheral blood. The receptors were gathered from a man aged 25-45 years with COVID-19, enrolled during active disease.

The chain couples TRBV3-1 (or the pseudogene TRBV3-2) to TRBJ1-2; no reliable D call. Trimming shortened V by 3 bases and J by 6 bases, and 14 bases separated the two germline ends. The CDR3 is 14 residues long. The germline gives CDR1 LGHDT, CDR2 YNNKEL (reference sequence). Here the CDR3 reads CASSQVPEADGYTF. The CDR3 nucleotides are TGTGCCAGCAGCCAGGTCCCAGAGGCTGATGGCTACACCTTC.

The rearrangement joins TRBV28 to TRBJ1-5, with 7 bases identical to TRBD1. The CDR3 runs to 17 residues. V was clipped by 2 bases and J by 5 bases; unmatched bases: 12. The germline V gene encodes CDR1 MDHEN and CDR2 SYDVKM. The CDR3 DNA follows: TGTGCCAGCAGTTTAGTGTCCCCGGCGCAGGGGGATCAGCCCCAGCATTTT. Amino acids: CASSLVSPAQGDQPQHF.

This chain connects TRBV28 to TRBJ1-2, with D perhaps matching TRBD1 (5 bases). The CDR3 contains 12 residues. Trimming cost V 4 bases and J 4 bases, with 7 bases left between them. In germline, CDR1 is MDHEN, CDR2 SYDVKM. DNA of the CDR3: TGTGCCAGCAGTTCGCAGGGCTATGGCTACACCTTC. Residues: CASSSQGYGYTF.

The rearrangement joins TRBV4-1 to TRBJ1-2, with D uncertain. V was pared by 3 bases and J by 4 bases, with 15 bases between. Germline V CDR1 and CDR2: MGHRA, YSYEKL. The length of the CDR3 is 15 residues. CDR3 nucleotides: TGCGCCAGCAGCCACCCGGCCAGGTCGGCCTATGGCTACACCTTC. It specifies CASSHPARSAYGYTF.

The chain carries TRBV6-2 or TRBV6-3 and TRBJ1-5, with 10 bases identical to TRBD1. Trimming at V came to 4 bases and at J to 5 bases, leaving 5 bases not matched to a gene. The V gene's germline CDR1 is MNHEY and CDR2 SVGEGT. This CDR3 has 15 amino acids. CDR3 coding DNA: TGTGCCAGCAGTTCCGGGACAGGGGTCGATCAGCCCCAGCATTTT. Translation: CASSSGTGVDQPQHF.